The 4 T cell receptor beta chains listed next were all sequenced from one sample in a study of control samples from healthy donors and cancer patients. Method: immunoSEQ multiplex PCR; TCRdb's copy keeps in-frame clones and lacks some. Here the sample spans around 100,000 clones, 85% to 90% being singletons. Sample: blood. The receptors here all came from a young man in good health.

The chain couples TRBV27 to TRBJ2-2, with D possibly TRBD1 on 8 matching bases. Trimming pared 5 bases from V and 1 base from J, leaving 17 bases between. CDR1 and CDR2 (germline): MNHEY, SMNVEV (reference sequence). The CDR3 totals 17 residues. This chain's CDR3 is CASSLGTGGGNTGELFF. The CDR3, as DNA: TGTGCCAGCAGTCTCGGCACAGGGGGGGGGAACACCGGGGAGCTGTTTTTT.

CDR3 residues: CASSLDREQTQYF. The DNA of the CDR3 is TGTGCCAGCAGCTTAGACAGGGAGCAGACCCAGTACTTC. This chain uses TRBV7-2 with TRBJ2-5; D might be TRBD1 (6 bases). V lost 1 base and J 6 bases, leaving 9 bases between the germline ends. This CDR3 region has 13 residues. The germline V gene has CDR1 SGHTA and CDR2 FQGNSA.

The chain recombines TRBV24-1 with TRBJ1-6; the D is unclear. Trimming cost V 9 bases and J 0 bases, with 8 bases left between them. CDR1 is KGHDR, CDR2 SFDVKD, per germline. CDR3 size: 14 residues. CDR3 in DNA: TGTGCCACCTCGGAGAGCTCCTATAATTCACCCCTCCACTTT. Translation: CATSESSYNSPLHF.

This clone came up a few times. The chain couples TRBV5-4 to TRBJ2-7, with 9 bases fitting TRBD2. Germline lookup yields CDR1 SGHNT and CDR2 YYREEE (reference sequence). CDR3 length: 14 amino acids. V trimming: 4 bases; J trimming: 10 bases; junction bases outside the gene matches: 12. The CDR3 DNA sequence: TGTGCCAGCAGCCGCGCACTGGCGGGAGGGCCACAGTACTTC. Its translation: CASSRALAGGPQYF. The complete variable domain, with remaining parts taken from reference TRBV5-4 and TRBJ2-7, reads ETGVTQSPTHLIKTRGQQVTLRCSSQSGHNTVSWYQQALGQGPQFIFQYYREEENGRGNFPPRFSGLQFPNYSSELNVNALELDDSALYLCASSRALAGGPQYFGPGTRLTVT.